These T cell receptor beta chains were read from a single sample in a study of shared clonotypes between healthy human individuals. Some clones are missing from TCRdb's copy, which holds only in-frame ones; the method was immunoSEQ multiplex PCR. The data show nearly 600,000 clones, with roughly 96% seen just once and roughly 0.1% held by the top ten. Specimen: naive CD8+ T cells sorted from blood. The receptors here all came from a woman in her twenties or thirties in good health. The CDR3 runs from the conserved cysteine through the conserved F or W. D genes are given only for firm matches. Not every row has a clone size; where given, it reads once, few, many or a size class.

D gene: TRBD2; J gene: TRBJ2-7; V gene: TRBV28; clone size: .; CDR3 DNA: TGTGCCAGCAGTTTAGGGACTAGCGGGAGGTACGAGCAGTACTTC; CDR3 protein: CASSLGTSGRYEQYF
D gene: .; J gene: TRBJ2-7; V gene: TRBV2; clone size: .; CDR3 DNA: TGTGCCAGCAGTGTTTACAGGAGCTCCTACGAGCAGTACTTC; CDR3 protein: CASSVYRSSYEQYF
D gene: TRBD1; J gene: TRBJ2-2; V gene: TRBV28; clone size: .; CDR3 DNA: TGTGCCAGCAGCTCGGACAGGGTAGCGGCCGGGGAGCTGTTTTTT; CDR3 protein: CASSSDRVAAGELFF
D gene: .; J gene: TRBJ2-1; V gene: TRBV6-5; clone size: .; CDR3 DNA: TGTGCCAGCAGTTACGGGGGCTACTATGAGCAGTTCTTC; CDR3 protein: CASSYGGYYEQFF
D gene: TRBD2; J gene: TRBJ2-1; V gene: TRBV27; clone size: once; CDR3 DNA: TGTGCCAGTTCCGCCGGGACTAGCGGGAGAAATGAGCAGTTCTTC; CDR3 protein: CASSAGTSGRNEQFF
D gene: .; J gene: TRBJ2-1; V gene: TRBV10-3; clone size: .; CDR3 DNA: TGTGCCATCAGTGAGGACTACAGGGAGTACAATGAGCAGTTCTTC; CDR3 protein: CAISEDYREYNEQFF
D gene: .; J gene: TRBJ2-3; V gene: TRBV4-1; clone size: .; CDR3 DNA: TGCGCCAGCAGCCAAGATCAGGGGACCACCTATACGCAGTATTTT; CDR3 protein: CASSQDQGTTYTQYF
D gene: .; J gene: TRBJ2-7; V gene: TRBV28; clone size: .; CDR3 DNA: TGTGCCAGCCGCGGACGGAACTACGAGCAGTACTTC; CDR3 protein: CASRGRNYEQYF
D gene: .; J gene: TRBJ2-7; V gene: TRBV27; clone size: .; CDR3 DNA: TGTGCCAGCAGTCCACAGGGTCAAGGCTCCTACGAGCAGTACTTC; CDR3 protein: CASSPQGQGSYEQYF
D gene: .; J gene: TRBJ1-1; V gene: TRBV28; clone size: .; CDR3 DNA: TGTGCCAGCAGTATTGACGGGGCGAACACTGAAGCTTTCTTT; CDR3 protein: CASSIDGANTEAFF
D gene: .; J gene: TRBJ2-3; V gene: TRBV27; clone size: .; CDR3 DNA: TGTGCCAGCAGTTCGCCGGGACTTTGGCTGTATTTT; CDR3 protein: CASSSPGLWLYF
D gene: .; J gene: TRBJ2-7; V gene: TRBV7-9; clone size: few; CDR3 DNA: TGTGCCAGCAGCCAGGACAGAGCCTACGAGCAGTACTTC; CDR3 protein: CASSQDRAYEQYF
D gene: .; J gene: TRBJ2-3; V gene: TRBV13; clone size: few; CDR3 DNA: TGTGCCAGCAGCTTAGGGGTAGATACGCAGTATTTT; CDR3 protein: CASSLGVDTQYF
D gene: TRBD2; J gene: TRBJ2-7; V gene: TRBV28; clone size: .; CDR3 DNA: TGTGCCAGCACCTCAGCCCGGGAGGAGATCAAGCAGTACTTC; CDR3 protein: CASTSAREEIKQYF
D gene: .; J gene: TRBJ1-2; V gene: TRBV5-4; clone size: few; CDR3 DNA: TGTGCCAGCAGCAGGGCGGACCTAGGCTATGGCTACACCTTC; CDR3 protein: CASSRADLGYGYTF
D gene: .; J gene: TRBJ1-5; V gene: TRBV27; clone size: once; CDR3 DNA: TGTGCCAGCACCCAGACTCCTGTGGGACTTCAGCCCCAGCATTTT; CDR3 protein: CASTQTPVGLQPQHF
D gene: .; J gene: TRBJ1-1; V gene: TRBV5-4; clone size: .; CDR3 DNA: TGTGCCAGCAGCTCAGTCGCGGGGAACACTGAAGCTTTCTTT; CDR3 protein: CASSSVAGNTEAFF
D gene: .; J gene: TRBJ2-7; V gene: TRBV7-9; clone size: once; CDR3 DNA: TGTGCCAGCAGCTCCCCAGGTGGGTCCTCCTACGAGCAGTACTTC; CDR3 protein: CASSSPGGSSYEQYF
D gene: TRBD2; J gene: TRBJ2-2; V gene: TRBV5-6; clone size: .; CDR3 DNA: TGTGCCAGCACACCCACTAGCGCCACCGGGGAGCTGTTTTTT; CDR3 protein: CASTPTSATGELFF
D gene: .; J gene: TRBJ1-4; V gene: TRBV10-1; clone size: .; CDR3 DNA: TGCGCCAGCCCAAGTAGGGGAGTATTTGAAAAACTGTTTTTT; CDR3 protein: CASPSRGVFEKLFF
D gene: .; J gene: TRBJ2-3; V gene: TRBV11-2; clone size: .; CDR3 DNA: TGTGCCAGCAGCTTAGTGGTAGCGTCGCAGTATTTT; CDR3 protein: CASSLVVASQYF
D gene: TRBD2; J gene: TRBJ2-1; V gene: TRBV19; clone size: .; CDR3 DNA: TGTGCCAGTTGGGGAGGGCCCTACAATGAGCAGTTCTTC; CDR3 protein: CASWGGPYNEQFF
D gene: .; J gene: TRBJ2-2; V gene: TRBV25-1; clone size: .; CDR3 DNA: TGTGCCAGCAGTGCAGGGGACACCGGGGAGCTGTTTTTT; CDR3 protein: CASSAGDTGELFF
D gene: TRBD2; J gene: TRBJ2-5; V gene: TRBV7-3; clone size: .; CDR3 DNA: TGTGCCAGCAGCTTAAGTGGTCTAGCGGTCCAAGAGACCCAGTACTTC; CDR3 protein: CASSLSGLAVQETQYF
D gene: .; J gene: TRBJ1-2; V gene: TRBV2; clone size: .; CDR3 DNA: TGTGCCAGCCTAGGACAGAACTATGGCTACACCTTC; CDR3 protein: CASLGQNYGYTF
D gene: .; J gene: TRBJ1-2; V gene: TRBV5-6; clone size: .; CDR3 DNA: TGTGCCAGCAGCTTGGTTGGATATGGCTACACCTTC; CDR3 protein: CASSLVGYGYTF
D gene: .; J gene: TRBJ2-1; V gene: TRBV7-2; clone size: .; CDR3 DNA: TGTGCCAGCAGCTTGCTTGTGGGGCGTGAGCAGTTCTTC; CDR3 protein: CASSLLVGREQFF
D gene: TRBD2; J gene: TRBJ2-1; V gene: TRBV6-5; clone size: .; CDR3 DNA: TGTGCCAGCAGTTACTGGGGGGGCAATGAGCAGTTCTTC; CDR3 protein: CASSYWGGNEQFF
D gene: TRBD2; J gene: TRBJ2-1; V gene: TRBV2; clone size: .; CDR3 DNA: TGTGCCAGCAGTTCTTTAGCGGGGGACAATGAGCAGTTCTTC; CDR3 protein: CASSSLAGDNEQFF
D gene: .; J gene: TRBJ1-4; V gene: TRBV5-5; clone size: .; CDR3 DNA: TGTGCCAGCAGCTGGGGACCCGGCTTCCAGGAAAAACTGTTTTTT; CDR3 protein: CASSWGPGFQEKLFF
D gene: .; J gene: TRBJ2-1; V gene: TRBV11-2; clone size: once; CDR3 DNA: TGTGCCAGCAGCTTATTGCAGGGGCGTAATGAGCAGTTCTTC; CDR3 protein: CASSLLQGRNEQFF